Given below is one TCR beta chain in context. What it recognizes is unknown. The entry originates in a study of T cells after yellow fever vaccination. Whole-study findings and limits: Weaker overall, the secondary response nonetheless peaked faster (day 5 versus 15). The appearance of a small share of clonotypes in both CD4 and CD8 compartments was observed. Most clones from primary vaccination were detected again post-booster (around 96% CD4, 88% CD8).

The study made its TCR cDNA through 5'RACE template switching. That step introduced a universal primer site along with UMIs. TCRdb re-derived calls from the 5' RACE reads in MiXCR, one entry per CDR3 protein. The data contain around 610,000 distinct CDR3 sequences, less than 15% of them seen just once; the ten biggest clones take up 11% to 15%. The CDR3 runs 15 residues. The trim removed 0 bases at V and 7 bases at J, leaving 8 bases unmatched. Germline values: CDR1 SNHLY, CDR2 FYNNEI. This TCR came from a young man who received the YFV17D yellow fever vaccine. Specimen: PBMCs, collected on the day of the yellow fever booster vaccination. This chain joins TRBV2 and TRBJ2-5; 7 positions match TRBD2. The CDR3 region is CASSEAPAPGGTQYF. Here the CDR3 DNA reads TGTGCCAGCAGTGAAGCGCCAGCTCCGGGGGGGACCCAGTACTTC.